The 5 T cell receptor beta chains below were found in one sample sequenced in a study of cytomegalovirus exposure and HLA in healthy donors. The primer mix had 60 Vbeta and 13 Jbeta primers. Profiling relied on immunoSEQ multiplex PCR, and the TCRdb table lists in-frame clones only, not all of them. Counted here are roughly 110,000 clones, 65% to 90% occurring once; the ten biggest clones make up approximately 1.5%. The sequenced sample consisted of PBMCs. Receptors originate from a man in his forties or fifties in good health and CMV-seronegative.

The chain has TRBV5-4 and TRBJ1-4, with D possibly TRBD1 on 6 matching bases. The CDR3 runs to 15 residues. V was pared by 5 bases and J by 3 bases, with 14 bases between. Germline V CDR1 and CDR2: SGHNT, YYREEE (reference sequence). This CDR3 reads CASRVTGNPNEKLFF. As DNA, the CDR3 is TGTGCCAGCAGAGTTACAGGGAACCCTAATGAAAAACTGTTTTTT.

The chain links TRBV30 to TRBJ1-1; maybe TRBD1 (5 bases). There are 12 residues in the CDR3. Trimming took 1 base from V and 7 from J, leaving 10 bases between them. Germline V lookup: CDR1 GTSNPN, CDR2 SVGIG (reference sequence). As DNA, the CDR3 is TGTGCCTGGAGTGAGCTGGGGCTTGAAGCTTTCTTT. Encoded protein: CAWSELGLEAFF.

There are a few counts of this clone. The chain's CDR3 is CASRGGGTNGYTF. Written as DNA, the CDR3 is TGTGCCAGCAGAGGAGGCGGGACTAATGGCTACACCTTC. This chain joins TRBV6-5 and TRBJ1-2; weak D call: TRBD1 (5 bases). Germline loops: CDR1 MNHEY, CDR2 SVGAGI. The CDR3 runs 13 residues. V dropped 6 bases and J dropped 6 bases, with 14 bases sitting between them.

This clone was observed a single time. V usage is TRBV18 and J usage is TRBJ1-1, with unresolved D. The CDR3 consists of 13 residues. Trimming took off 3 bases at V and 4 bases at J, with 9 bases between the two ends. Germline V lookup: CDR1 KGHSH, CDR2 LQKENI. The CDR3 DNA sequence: TGTGCCAGCTCACCCGCTATTACCACTGAAGCTTTCTTT. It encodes CASSPAITTEAFF.

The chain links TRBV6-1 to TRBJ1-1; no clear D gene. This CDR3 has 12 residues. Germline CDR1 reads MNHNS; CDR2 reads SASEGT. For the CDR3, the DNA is TGTGCGGAGGGAGGGCCGGGTACTGAAGCTTTCTTT. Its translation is CAEGGPGTEAFF.